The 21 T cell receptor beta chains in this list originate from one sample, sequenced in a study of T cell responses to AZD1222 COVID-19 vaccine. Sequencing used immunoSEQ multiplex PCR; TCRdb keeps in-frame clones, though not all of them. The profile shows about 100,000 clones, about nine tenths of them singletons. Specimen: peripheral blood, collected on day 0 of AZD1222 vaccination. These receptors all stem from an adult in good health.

CDR3 in DNA: TGTGCCAGCAGCCAAGAGGGTAGGGGTGACAATGAGCAGTTCTTC. Translation: CASSQEGRGDNEQFF. The chain carries TRBV4-2 and TRBJ2-1, with TRBD1 as a possible D gene (5 bases). Germline CDR1 is LGHNA and CDR2 is YNFKEQ. The CDR3 totals 15 residues. Trimming removed 0 bases at V and 5 bases at J, with 11 bases between.

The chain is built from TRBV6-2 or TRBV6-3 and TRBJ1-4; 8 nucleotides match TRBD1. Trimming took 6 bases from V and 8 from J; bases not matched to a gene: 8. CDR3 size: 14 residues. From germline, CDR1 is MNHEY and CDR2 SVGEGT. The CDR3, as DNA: TGTGCCAGCAGCCGGACAGGGCGCAACGAAAAACTGTTTTTT. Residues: CASSRTGRNEKLFF.

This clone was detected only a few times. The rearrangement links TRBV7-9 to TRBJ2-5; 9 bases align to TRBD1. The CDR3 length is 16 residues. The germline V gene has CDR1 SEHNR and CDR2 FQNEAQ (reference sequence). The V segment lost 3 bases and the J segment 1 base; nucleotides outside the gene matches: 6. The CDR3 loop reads CASSFSDRGFQETQYF. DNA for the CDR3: TGTGCCAGCAGCTTCTCGGACAGGGGATTCCAAGAGACCCAGTACTTC.

As DNA, the CDR3 is TGTGCCATCAGAGGACAGGGTTCGTCCGAGCAGTACTTC. This sequence encodes CAIRGQGSSEQYF. The gene calls are TRBV10-3 and TRBJ2-7; 8 bases are a match to TRBD1. Germline V gene lookup returns CDR1 ENHRY and CDR2 SYGVKD. V lost 6 bases and J lost 6; bases outside the gene matches: 7. The CDR3 is 13 residues long.

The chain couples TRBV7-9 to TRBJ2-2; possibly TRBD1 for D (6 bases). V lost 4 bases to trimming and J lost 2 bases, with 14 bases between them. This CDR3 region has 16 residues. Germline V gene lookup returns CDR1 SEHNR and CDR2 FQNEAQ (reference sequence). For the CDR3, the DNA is TGTGCCAGCAGCTCGGAAGACAGGCTTAACACCGGGGAGCTGTTTTTT. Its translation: CASSSEDRLNTGELFF. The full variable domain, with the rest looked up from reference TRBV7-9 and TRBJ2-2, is DTGVSQNPRHKITKRGQNVTFRCDPISEHNRLYWYRQTLGQGPEFLTYFQNEAQLEKSRLLSDRFSAERPKGSFSTLEIQRTEQGDSAMYLCASSSEDRLNTGELFFGEGSRLTVL.

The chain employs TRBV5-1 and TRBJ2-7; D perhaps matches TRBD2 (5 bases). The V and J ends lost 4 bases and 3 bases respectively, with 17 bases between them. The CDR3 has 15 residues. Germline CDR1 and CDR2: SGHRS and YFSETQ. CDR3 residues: CASSPTSGTRYEQYF. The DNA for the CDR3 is TGCGCCAGCAGCCCAACCTCGGGAACCCGCTACGAGCAGTACTTC.

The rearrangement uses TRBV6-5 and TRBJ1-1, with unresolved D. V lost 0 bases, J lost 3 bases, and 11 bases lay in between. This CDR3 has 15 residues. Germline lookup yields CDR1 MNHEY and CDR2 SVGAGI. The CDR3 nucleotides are TGTGCCAGCAGTTACTCTGGGCTGTTAGACACTGAAGCTTTCTTT. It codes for CASSYSGLLDTEAFF.

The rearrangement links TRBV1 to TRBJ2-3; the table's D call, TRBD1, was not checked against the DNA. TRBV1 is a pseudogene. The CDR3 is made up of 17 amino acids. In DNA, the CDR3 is TGCACCAGCAGCCAACGTTTTGGGACATCCATTGGAGATACGCAGTATTTT. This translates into CTSSQRFGTSIGDTQYF.

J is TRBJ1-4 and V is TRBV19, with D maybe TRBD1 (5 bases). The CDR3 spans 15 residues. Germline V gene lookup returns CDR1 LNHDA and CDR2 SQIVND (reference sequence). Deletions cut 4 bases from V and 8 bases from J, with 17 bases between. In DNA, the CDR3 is TGTGCCAGTAGTACCGGTGGGGCGGGAGGAGAAAAACTGTTTTTT. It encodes CASSTGGAGGEKLFF.

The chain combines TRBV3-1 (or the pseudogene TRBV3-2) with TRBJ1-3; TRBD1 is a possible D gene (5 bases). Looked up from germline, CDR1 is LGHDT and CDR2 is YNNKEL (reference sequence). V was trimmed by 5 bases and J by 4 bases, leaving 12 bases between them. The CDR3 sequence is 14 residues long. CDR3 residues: CASSSSGAGNTIYF. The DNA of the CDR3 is TGTGCCAGCAGCTCCAGTGGGGCGGGAAACACCATATATTTT.

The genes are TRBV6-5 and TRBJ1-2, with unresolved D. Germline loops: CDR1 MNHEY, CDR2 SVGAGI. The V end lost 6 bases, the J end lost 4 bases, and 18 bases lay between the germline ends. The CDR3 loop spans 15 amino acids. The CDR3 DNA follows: TGTGCCAGCAGGGAGAGAGGTGGCAGGATCTATGGCTACACCTTC. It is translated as CASRERGGRIYGYTF.

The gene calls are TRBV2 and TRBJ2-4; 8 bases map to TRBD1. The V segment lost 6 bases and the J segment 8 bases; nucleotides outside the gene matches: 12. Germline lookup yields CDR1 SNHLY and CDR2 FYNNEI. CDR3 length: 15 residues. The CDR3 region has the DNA TGTGCCAGCAGCTCGGGGGACAGGTCGGTGGACATTCAGTACTTC. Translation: CASSSGDRSVDIQYF.

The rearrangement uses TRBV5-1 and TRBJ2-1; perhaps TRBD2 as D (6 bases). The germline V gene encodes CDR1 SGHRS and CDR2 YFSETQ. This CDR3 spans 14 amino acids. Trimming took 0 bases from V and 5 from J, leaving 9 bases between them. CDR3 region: CASSLVRGNNEQFF. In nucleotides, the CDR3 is TGCGCCAGCAGCTTGGTGCGGGGCAACAATGAGCAGTTCTTC.

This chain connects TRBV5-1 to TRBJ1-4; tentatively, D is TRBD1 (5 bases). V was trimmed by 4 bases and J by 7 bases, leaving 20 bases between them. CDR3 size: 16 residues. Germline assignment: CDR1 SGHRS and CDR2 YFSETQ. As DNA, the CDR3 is TGCGCCAGCAGCCCCGCGACGGGACGAAGGGGTGAAAAACTGTTTTTT. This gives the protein CASSPATGRRGEKLFF. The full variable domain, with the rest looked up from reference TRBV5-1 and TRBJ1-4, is KAGVTQTPRYLIKTRGQQVTLSCSPISGHRSVSWYQQTPGQGLQFLFEYFSETQRNKGNFPGRFSGRQFSNSRSEMNVSTLELGDSALYLCASSPATGRRGEKLFFGSGTQLSVL.

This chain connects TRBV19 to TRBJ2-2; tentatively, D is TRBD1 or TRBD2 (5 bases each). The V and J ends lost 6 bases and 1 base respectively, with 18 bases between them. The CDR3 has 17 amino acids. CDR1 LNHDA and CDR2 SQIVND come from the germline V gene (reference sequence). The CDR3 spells CASSRWLGDGNTGELFF. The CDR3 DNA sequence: TGTGCCAGTAGCCGTTGGTTGGGGGATGGGAACACCGGGGAGCTGTTTTTT.

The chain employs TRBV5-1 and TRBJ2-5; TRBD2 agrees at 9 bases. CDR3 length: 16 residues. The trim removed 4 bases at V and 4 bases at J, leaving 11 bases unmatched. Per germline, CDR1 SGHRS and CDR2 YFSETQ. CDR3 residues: CASSTGLRGGPETQYF. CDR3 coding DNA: TGCGCCAGCAGCACAGGACTGCGGGGGGGCCCAGAGACCCAGTACTTC.

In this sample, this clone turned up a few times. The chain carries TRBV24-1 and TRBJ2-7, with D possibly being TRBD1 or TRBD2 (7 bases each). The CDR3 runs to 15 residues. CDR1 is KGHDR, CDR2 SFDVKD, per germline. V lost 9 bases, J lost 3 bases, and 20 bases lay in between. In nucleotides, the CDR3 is TGTGCCACCTCGAGGAGGCAGGGGGGGCACTACGAGCAGTACTTC. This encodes CATSRRQGGHYEQYF.

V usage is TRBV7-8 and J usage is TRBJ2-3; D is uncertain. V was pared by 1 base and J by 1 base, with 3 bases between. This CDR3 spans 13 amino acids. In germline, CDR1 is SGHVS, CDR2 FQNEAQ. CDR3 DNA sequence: TGTGCCAGCAGCTTAGACCGCACAGATACGCAGTATTTT. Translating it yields CASSLDRTDTQYF.

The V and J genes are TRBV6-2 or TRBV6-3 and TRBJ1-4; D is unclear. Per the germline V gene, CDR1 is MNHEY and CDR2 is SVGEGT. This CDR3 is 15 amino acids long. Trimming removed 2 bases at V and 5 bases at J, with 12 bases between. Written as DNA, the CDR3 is TGTGCCAGCAGTTACCCGGGCTATGAGAATGAAAAACTGTTTTTT. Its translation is CASSYPGYENEKLFF.

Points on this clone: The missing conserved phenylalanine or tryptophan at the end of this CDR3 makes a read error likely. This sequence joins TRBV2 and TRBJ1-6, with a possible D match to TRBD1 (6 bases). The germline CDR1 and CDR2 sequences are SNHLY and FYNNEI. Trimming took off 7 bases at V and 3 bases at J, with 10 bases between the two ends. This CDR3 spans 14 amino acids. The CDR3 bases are TGTGCCAGCAACATGGACAGCTATAATTCACCCCTCCACCTT. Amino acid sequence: CASNMDSYNSPLHL.

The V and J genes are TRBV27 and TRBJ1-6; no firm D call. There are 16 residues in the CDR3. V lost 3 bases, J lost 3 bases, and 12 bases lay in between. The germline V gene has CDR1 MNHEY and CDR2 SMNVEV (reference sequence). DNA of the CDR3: TGTGCCAGCAGTTTGTCGGGCAGCCACTATAATTCACCCCTCCACTTT. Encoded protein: CASSLSGSHYNSPLHF.